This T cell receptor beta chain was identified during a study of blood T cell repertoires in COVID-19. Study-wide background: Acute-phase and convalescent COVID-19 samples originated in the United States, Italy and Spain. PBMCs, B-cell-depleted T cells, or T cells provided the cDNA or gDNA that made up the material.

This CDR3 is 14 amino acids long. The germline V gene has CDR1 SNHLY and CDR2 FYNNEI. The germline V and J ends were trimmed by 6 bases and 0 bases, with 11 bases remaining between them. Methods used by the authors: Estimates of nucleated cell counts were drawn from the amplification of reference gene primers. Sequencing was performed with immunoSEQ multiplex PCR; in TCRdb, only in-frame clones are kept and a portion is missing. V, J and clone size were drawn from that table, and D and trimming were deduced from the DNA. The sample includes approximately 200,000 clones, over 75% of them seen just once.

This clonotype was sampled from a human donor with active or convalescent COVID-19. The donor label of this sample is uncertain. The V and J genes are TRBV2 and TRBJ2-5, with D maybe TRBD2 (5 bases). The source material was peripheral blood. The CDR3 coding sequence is TGTGCCAGCAGGGCGGGCGCGTACCAAGAGACCCAGTACTTC. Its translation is CASRAGAYQETQYF.